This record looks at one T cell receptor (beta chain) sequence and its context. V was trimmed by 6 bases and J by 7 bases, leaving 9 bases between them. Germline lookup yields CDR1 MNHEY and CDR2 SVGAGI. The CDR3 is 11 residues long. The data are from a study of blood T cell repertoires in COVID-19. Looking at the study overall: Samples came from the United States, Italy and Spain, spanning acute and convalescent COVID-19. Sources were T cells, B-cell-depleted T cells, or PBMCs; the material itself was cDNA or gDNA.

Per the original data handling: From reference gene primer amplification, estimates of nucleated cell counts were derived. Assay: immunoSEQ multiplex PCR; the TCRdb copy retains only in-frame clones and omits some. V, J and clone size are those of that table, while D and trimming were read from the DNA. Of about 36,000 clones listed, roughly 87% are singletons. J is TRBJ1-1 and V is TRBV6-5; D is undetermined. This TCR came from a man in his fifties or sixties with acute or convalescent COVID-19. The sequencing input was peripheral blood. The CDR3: CASRREGEAFF. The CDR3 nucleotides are TGTGCCAGCAGAAGGGAGGGTGAAGCTTTCTTT.